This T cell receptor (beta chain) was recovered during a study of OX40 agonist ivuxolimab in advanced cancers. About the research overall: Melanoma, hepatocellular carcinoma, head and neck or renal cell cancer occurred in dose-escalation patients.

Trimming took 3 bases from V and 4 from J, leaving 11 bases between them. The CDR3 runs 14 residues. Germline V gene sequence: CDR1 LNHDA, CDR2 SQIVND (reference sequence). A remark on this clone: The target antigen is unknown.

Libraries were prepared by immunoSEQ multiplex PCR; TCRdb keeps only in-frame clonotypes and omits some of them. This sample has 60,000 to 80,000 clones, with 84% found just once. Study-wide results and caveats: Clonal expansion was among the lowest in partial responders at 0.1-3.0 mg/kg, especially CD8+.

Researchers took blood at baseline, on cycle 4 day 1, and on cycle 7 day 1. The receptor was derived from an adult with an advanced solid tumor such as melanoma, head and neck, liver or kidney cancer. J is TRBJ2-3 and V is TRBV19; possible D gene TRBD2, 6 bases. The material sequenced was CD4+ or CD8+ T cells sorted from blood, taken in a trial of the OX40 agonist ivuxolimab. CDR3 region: CASSIRSGPDTQYF. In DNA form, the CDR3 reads TGTGCCAGTAGTATTCGTAGCGGCCCAGATACGCAGTATTTT.